This T cell receptor (beta chain) was captured in a study of control samples from healthy donors and cancer patients. Germline loops: CDR1 SGHVS, CDR2 FNYEAQ. V was pared by 1 base and J by 3 bases, with 9 bases of the junction left unmatched. The CDR3 is 17 amino acids. Libraries were prepared by immunoSEQ multiplex PCR; TCRdb keeps only in-frame clonotypes and omits some of them. The data hold tens of thousands of clones, with about 83% observed a single time. This sequence originates from a man between 60 and 70 years old with head and neck cancer. Sequencing used PBMCs. The chain uses TRBV7-6 and TRBJ1-3, with TRBD1 matching over 7 bases. CDR3 sequence reads: CASSLVGGTADGNTIYF. DNA for the CDR3: TGTGCCAGCAGCTTAGTGGGGGGGACAGCCGATGGAAACACCATATATTTT.